This section outlines one T cell receptor beta chain sequence together with its context. Its target is not known. Related graft donors supplied nonmyeloablative bone marrow transplants, and mixed chimerism was transient. CD4+CD25+CD127- Tregs, CD4+CD25- non-Tregs, CD4 and CD8 cells were sorted. Clones were read by immunoSEQ multiplex PCR, and TCRdb kept only the in-frame ones, dropping some. The repertoire holds about 81,000 clones, with over 75% as singletons. This record comes from a study of Tregs in tolerant kidney transplant recipients. Whole-study findings and limits: Activated donor B cell expansion appeared to reveal the most relevant donor-specific TCRbeta repertoire. Findings come from small patient numbers and require larger validation.

The sequence came from a human patient who received a combined kidney and bone marrow transplant. Some T cells may be the graft donor's. The material sequenced was CD4+ T cells from blood (PBMCs), taken 24 months after the transplant.

In DNA, the CDR3 is TGCGCCAGCAGCTTGAAGACAGGGACTGGAAACACCATATATTTT. It translates to CASSLKTGTGNTIYF. V is TRBV5-1 and J is TRBJ1-3; 7 bases map to TRBD1. This CDR3 comprises 15 residues. The V segment lost 1 base and the J segment 2 bases; nucleotides outside the gene matches: 3. Per germline, CDR1 SGHRS and CDR2 YFSETQ.